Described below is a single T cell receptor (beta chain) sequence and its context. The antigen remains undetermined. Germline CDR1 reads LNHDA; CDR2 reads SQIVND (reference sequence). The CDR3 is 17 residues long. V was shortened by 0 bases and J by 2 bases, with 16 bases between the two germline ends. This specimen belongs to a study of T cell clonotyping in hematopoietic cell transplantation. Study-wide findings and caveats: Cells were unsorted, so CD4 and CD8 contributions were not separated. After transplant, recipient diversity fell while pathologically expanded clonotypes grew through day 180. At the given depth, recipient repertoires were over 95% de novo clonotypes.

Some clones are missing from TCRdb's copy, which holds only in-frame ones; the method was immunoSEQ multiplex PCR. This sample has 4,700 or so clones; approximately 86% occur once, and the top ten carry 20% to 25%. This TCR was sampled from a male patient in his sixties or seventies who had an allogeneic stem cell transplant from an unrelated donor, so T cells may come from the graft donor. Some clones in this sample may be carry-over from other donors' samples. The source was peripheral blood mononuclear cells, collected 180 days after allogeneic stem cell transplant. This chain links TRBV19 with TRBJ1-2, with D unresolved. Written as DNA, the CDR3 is TGTGCCAGTAGTATAGACAAACAGACAAGCCGCAACTATGGCTACACCTTC. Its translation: CASSIDKQTSRNYGYTF.